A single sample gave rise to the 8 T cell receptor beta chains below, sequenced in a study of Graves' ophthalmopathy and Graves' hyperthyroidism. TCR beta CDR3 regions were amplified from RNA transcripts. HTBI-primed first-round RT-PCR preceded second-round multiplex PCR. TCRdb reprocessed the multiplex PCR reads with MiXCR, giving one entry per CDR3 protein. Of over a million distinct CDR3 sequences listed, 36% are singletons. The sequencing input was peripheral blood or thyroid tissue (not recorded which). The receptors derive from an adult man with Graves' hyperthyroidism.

The CDR3, as DNA: TGCAGTGCTAGGTGGCCCAAGGCAGCCGGGGAGCTGTTTTTT. Translated, it gives CSARWPKAAGELFF. The V and J genes are TRBV20-1 and TRBJ2-2, with D unresolved. This CDR3 spans 14 amino acids. The V end lost 3 bases, the J end lost 6 bases, and 14 bases lay between the germline ends. Germline V gene data show CDR1 as DFQATT and CDR2 as SNEGSKA (reference sequence).

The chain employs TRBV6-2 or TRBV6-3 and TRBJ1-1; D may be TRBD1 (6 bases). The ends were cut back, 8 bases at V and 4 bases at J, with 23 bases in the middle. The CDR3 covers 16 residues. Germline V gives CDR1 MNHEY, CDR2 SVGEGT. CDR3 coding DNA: TGTGCCAGCGCCACCGCCGTGCGGGGGCAACTCACTGAAGCTTTCTTT. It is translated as CASATAVRGQLTEAFF.

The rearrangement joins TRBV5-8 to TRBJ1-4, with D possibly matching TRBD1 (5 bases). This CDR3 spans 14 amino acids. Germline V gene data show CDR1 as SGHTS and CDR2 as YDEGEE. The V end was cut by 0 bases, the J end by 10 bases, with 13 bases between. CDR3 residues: CASSLGRGLGKLFF. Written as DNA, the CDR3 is TGTGCCAGCAGCTTGGGTAGGGGTCTGGGAAAACTGTTTTTT.

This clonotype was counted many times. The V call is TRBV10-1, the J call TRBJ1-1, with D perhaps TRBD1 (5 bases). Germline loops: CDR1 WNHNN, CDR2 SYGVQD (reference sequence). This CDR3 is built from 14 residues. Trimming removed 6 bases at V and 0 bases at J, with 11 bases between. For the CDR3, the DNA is TGCGCCAGCAGCAGGGATTTGGTGAACACTGAAGCTTTCTTT. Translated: CASSRDLVNTEAFF.

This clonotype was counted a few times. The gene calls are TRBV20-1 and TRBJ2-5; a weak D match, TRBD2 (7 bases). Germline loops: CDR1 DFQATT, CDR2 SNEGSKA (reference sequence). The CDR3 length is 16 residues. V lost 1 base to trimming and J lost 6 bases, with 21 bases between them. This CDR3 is CSARVGVGGPVKTQYF. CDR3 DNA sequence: TGCAGTGCTAGAGTTGGTGTGGGGGGGCCTGTAAAGACCCAGTACTTC.

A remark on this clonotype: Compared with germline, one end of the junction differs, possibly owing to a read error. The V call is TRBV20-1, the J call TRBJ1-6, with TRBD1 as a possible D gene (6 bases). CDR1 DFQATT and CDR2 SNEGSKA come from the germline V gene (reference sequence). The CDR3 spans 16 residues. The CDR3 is CSARDHGGSYNSLLHF. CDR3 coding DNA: TGCAGTGCTAGAGATCATGGGGGCTCCTATAATTCACTCCTCCACTTT.

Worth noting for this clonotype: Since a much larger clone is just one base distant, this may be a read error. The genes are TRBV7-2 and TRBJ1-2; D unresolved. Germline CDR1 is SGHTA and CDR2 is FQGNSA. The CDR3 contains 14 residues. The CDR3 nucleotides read TGTGCCAGCAGCTTAGACGGCAAAAACTATGGCCACACCTTC. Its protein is CASSLDGKNYGHTF.

CDR3 protein: CAASGTGMILRELFF. In DNA form, the CDR3 reads TGTGCCGCTTCTGGGACAGGGATGATTCTACGGGAGCTGTTTTTT. The chain has TRBV7-2 and TRBJ2-2, with 9 positions matching TRBD1. This CDR3 is built from 15 residues. V lost 11 bases and J lost 9; bases outside the gene matches: 16. Germline V gene lookup returns CDR1 SGHTA and CDR2 FQGNSA.